This passage covers 5 T cell receptor beta chains from one sample sequenced in a study of T cells after yellow fever vaccination. In TCRdb, the 5' RACE reads were re-called with MiXCR into one record per CDR3 protein. Among some 300,000 distinct CDR3 sequences, about 7.8% were seen once, and the ten largest hold roughly 15%. The sample in question was PBMCs, obtained roughly seven weeks after the first yellow fever vaccination. These TCRs come from a man aged 18 to 30 who received the YFV17D yellow fever vaccine.

V gene TRBV7-9 combines with J gene TRBJ1-2; TRBD1 aligns across 9 bases. This CDR3 region has 14 residues. Germline-derived CDR1 and CDR2 are SEHNR and FQNEAQ (reference sequence). Trimming cost V 5 bases and J 3 bases; bases outside gene matches: 4. DNA of the CDR3: TGTGCCAGCAGCCCCGGGACAGGGTACTATGGCTACACCTTC. Protein product: CASSPGTGYYGYTF.

The CDR3 DNA sequence: TGCGCCAGCAGAAGGGACACAGGGCCTTATGGGGCCCAGCATTTT. Its protein product is CASRRDTGPYGAQHF. This rearrangement joins TRBV5-1 to TRBJ1-5, with a weak D call TRBD1 (6 bases). Germline CDR1 is SGHRS and CDR2 is YFSETQ. Trimming left V 5 bases short and J 11 bases short, with 23 bases between. The CDR3 sequence is 15 residues long.

This clonotype was seen a few times. Written as DNA, the CDR3 is TGCGCCAGCAGCTTGACTTCGGCGAACACCGGGGAGCTGTTTTTT. This encodes CASSLTSANTGELFF. V usage is TRBV5-1 and J usage is TRBJ2-2, with D unclear. This CDR3 region has 15 residues. V was pared by 1 base and J by 0 bases, with 7 bases between. Germline-derived CDR1 and CDR2 are SGHRS and YFSETQ. Variable domain in full (rest from reference TRBV5-1 and TRBJ2-2): KAGVTQTPRYLIKTRGQQVTLSCSPISGHRSVSWYQQTPGQGLQFLFEYFSETQRNKGNFPGRFSGRQFSNSRSEMNVSTLELGDSALYLCASSLTSANTGELFFGEGSRLTVL.

The V and J genes are TRBV10-3 and TRBJ2-3; 9 bases are a match to TRBD2. Trimming removed 4 bases from V and 2 bases from J; junction bases left unmatched: 4. The germline CDR1 and CDR2 sequences are ENHRY and SYGVKD. The CDR3 runs to 15 residues. CDR3: CAISGLADSTDTQYF. The CDR3 region has the DNA TGTGCCATCAGTGGACTAGCGGACTCCACAGATACGCAGTATTTT.

Only a few counts were recorded for this clonotype. CDR3 coding DNA: TGCAGTGCGAAGGACAGGGGCGAGTATAGCAATCAGCCCCAGCATTTT. It is translated as CSAKDRGEYSNQPQHF. This chain links TRBV20-1 with TRBJ1-5, with 9 bases matching TRBD1. CDR1 DFQATT and CDR2 SNEGSKA come from the germline V gene (reference sequence). The CDR3 sequence is 16 residues long. With 6 bases clipped from V and 0 bases from J, the junction kept 9 bases outside the gene matches.